These 21 T cell receptor beta chains originate from one sample sequenced in a study of blood T cell repertoires in COVID-19 (dated by TCRdb to between 2020 and 2021). Library preparation employed the immunoSEQ multiplex PCR assay. TCRdb re-hosts the immuneACCESS table, in-frame sequences only. Its copies lack some clones; in the studies checked, an unresolved V gene accounts for under half of them, and the cause for the rest is not known. This sample has over 150,000 clones in its table, and approximately 73% of those were observed once. The ten largest clonotypes hold 3% to 4.5% of the sample. Material for sequencing was peripheral blood. The receptor set was obtained from a woman of 80 years or more with acute or convalescent COVID-19.

The V call is TRBV7-9, the J call TRBJ2-7; D may be TRBD1 (6 bases). The CDR3 is 16 residues long. Trimming took off 5 bases at V and 1 base at J, with 18 bases between the two ends. Germline values: CDR1 SEHNR, CDR2 FQNEAQ (reference sequence). CDR3 nucleotide sequence: TGTGCCAGCAGCGTAAACGGACAGTTACATTCCTACGAGCAGTACTTC. Translated, it gives CASSVNGQLHSYEQYF. Together with reference TRBV7-9 and TRBJ2-7, the CDR3 gives the full variable domain: DTGVSQNPRHKITKRGQNVTFRCDPISEHNRLYWYRQTLGQGPEFLTYFQNEAQLEKSRLLSDRFSAERPKGSFSTLEIQRTEQGDSAMYLCASSVNGQLHSYEQYFGPGTRLTVT.

The gene calls are TRBV28 and TRBJ2-1, with D unclear. Per the germline V gene, CDR1 is MDHEN and CDR2 is SYDVKM. This CDR3 is 14 amino acids long. The V end lost 8 bases, the J end lost 2 bases, and 13 bases lay between the germline ends. This chain's CDR3 is CASVPEITYNEQFF. Here the CDR3 DNA reads TGTGCCAGCGTCCCAGAAATCACCTACAATGAGCAGTTCTTC.

The gene calls are TRBV19 and TRBJ2-3; D is uncertain. Germline CDR1 LNHDA, CDR2 SQIVND (reference sequence). The germline V and J ends were trimmed by 7 bases and 4 bases, with 12 bases remaining between them. This CDR3 has 13 amino acids. The CDR3 spells CASNDNRPDTQYF. The DNA of the CDR3 is TGTGCCAGTAACGACAACCGCCCAGATACGCAGTATTTT.

V is TRBV6-5 and J is TRBJ2-1; D is perhaps TRBD2 (6 bases). The germline gives CDR1 MNHEY, CDR2 SVGAGI. CDR3 length: 14 amino acids. The V end lost 0 bases, the J end lost 7 bases, and 10 bases lay between the germline ends. The DNA for the CDR3 is TGTGCCAGCAGTTACTCCGGGAGCAGGAATGAGCAGTTCTTC. This codes for CASSYSGSRNEQFF.

The chain couples TRBV2 to TRBJ2-3; possibly TRBD1 for D (5 bases). Germline-derived CDR1 and CDR2 are SNHLY and FYNNEI. V lost 6 bases, J lost 2 bases, and 9 bases lay in between. The CDR3 has 13 residues. Written as DNA, the CDR3 is TGTGCCAGCAGGACAGTCTTCACAGATACGCAGTATTTT. Its translation is CASRTVFTDTQYF.

This clone was seen only once. The chain combines TRBV12-2 with TRBJ2-3; the table calls TRBD2, which could not be checked here. TRBV12-2 is annotated as a pseudogene. This CDR3 spans 15 amino acids. CDR3 DNA sequence: TGTGCAAGTCGGCCTCCTAGCGGGAGGGAAGATACGCAGTATTTT. This sequence encodes CASRPPSGREDTQYF.

CDR3 DNA: TGTGCCAGCAGCGGTAACCGGCGGTACACCTTC. Translated, it gives CASSGNRRYTF. This rearrangement joins TRBV9 to TRBJ1-2; D call uncertain. CDR3 length: 11 amino acids. The V gene lost 3 bases and the J gene lost 11 bases, with 11 bases spanning the gap. The germline V gene has CDR1 SGDLS and CDR2 YYNGEE.

The chain links TRBV7-2 to TRBJ2-1, with 8 bases lining up with TRBD2. Germline V gene sequence: CDR1 SGHTA, CDR2 FQGNSA. Trimming cost V 3 bases and J 8 bases; bases outside gene matches: 12. The CDR3 runs 16 residues. CDR3 bases: TGTGCCAGCAGCTTCCAGGCCTTCGGACTAGCCGATGAGCAGTTCTTC. As protein: CASSFQAFGLADEQFF.

The chain recombines TRBV5-1 with TRBJ2-7; TRBD2 is a possible D gene (5 bases). There are 15 residues in the CDR3. V shed 0 bases and J shed 0 bases, with 10 bases lying between them. Germline CDR1 is SGHRS and CDR2 is YFSETQ. CDR3 coding DNA: TGCGCCAGCAGCTTGGGTCACGGGGTCTCCTACGAGCAGTACTTC. Its protein is CASSLGHGVSYEQYF.

The table lists this clone with a few counts. The rearrangement joins TRBV4-2 to TRBJ1-3; the D is unclear. CDR1 is LGHNA, CDR2 YNFKEQ, per germline. The CDR3 has 16 residues. Trimming removed 0 bases at V and 0 bases at J, with 9 bases between. CDR3 region: CASSQDAGNSGNTIYF. In nucleotides, the CDR3 is TGTGCCAGCAGCCAAGATGCCGGGAACTCTGGAAACACCATATATTTT.

CDR3 sequence reads: CASSDKGDYGYTF. The CDR3 DNA reads as TGCGCCAGCAGTGACAAGGGGGACTATGGCTACACCTTC. The chain recombines TRBV10-2 with TRBJ1-2, with D perhaps matching TRBD1 (6 bases). CDR1 is WSHSY and CDR2 is SAAADI in the germline V gene. This CDR3 is built from 13 residues. The V and J ends lost 3 bases and 3 bases respectively, with 8 bases between them.

The gene calls are TRBV5-6 and TRBJ2-5; TRBD2 agrees at 13 bases. Germline-derived CDR1 and CDR2 are SGHDT and YYEEEE. The CDR3 totals 15 residues. The ends lost 4 bases at V and 5 bases at J; junction bases unmatched: 5. The CDR3 DNA reads as TGTGCCAGCAGCCCTGGGACTAGCGGGGTGGAGACCCAGTACTTC. Amino acid sequence: CASSPGTSGVETQYF.

This chain joins TRBV10-3 and TRBJ2-7; 9 bases are a match to TRBD2. The CDR3 runs to 15 residues. Germline V gene lookup returns CDR1 ENHRY and CDR2 SYGVKD. V lost 2 bases to trimming and J lost 2 bases; unmatched junction nucleotides: 4. This CDR3 reads CAISETSGLAYEQYF. The DNA for the CDR3 is TGTGCCATCAGTGAGACTAGCGGGTTGGCCTACGAGCAGTACTTC.

This chain links TRBV11-2 with TRBJ2-1; 16 bases are shared with TRBD2. With V trimmed by 8 bases and J by 8 bases, 6 bases remained unmatched. Germline V gene lookup returns CDR1 SGHAT and CDR2 FQNNGV. This CDR3 region has 15 residues. This CDR3 reads CASGTSGRALDEQFF. DNA for the CDR3: TGTGCCAGCGGGACTAGCGGGAGGGCCCTGGATGAGCAGTTCTTC.

The V call is TRBV5-1, the J call TRBJ2-7; D is perhaps TRBD1 (6 bases). Germline loops: CDR1 SGHRS, CDR2 YFSETQ. V was clipped by 3 bases and J by 3 bases, with 13 bases between them. The CDR3 covers 14 residues. Here the CDR3 DNA reads TGCGCCAGCAGCTGGACAGTGCAAAACTACGAGCAGTACTTC. Translated, it gives CASSWTVQNYEQYF.

The V call is TRBV6-6, the J call TRBJ2-7; 11 nucleotides line up with TRBD1. CDR3 length: 13 amino acids. Trimming cost V 6 bases and J 4 bases; bases outside gene matches: 2. The germline V gene has CDR1 MNHNY and CDR2 SVGAGI (reference sequence). The CDR3 reads CASRRDRGYEQYF. CDR3 sequence (DNA): TGTGCCAGCAGAAGGGACAGGGGGTACGAGCAGTACTTC.

V is TRBV5-1 and J is TRBJ2-7; 7 nucleotides agree with TRBD1. Losses at the gene ends were 1 base for V and 0 bases for J; bases not matched to a gene: 4. CDR1 is SGHRS, CDR2 YFSETQ, per germline. CDR3 length: 15 residues. CDR3 nucleotides: TGCGCCAGCAGCTTGACGGGACAGTTCTCCTACGAGCAGTACTTC. The encoded protein is CASSLTGQFSYEQYF.

This clone showed up just a few times. The J gene is TRBJ2-7, the V gene TRBV4-1, with 8 bases that match TRBD2. Per the germline V gene, CDR1 is MGHRA and CDR2 is YSYEKL. V trimming: 0 bases; J trimming: 7 bases; junction bases outside the gene matches: 8. The CDR3 loop spans 15 amino acids. The CDR3 here is CASSQDGTRAREQYF. DNA for the CDR3: TGCGCCAGCAGCCAAGACGGGACTAGGGCCCGGGAGCAGTACTTC.

As regards this clone: Other DNA variants within this sample encode the same CDR3. The chain combines TRBV6-6 with TRBJ1-2; TRBD1 matches 8 bases. Trimming cost V 2 bases and J 8 bases; bases outside gene matches: 4. The CDR3 length is 13 residues. CDR1 and CDR2 (germline): MNHNY, SVGAGI (reference sequence). CDR3: CASSYGTGVGYTF. Written as DNA, the CDR3 is TGTGCCAGCAGTTACGGGACAGGAGTCGGCTACACCTTC.

This chain uses TRBV23-1 with TRBJ2-1, with 13 bases that match TRBD2. TRBV23-1 is an open reading frame whose function is uncertain. This CDR3 comprises 21 residues. Unmatched junction bases numbered 21, after V lost 5 bases and J lost 5 bases. The CDR3 region has the DNA TGCGCCAGCAGTTCTCCCCACAGGACGACCGGGACTAGCGGGACCCACAATGAGCAGTTCTTC. Protein sequence: CASSSPHRTTGTSGTHNEQFF.

The chain employs TRBV7-8 and TRBJ1-5; no clear D. This CDR3 comprises 18 residues. V lost 2 bases and J 5 bases, leaving 22 bases between the germline ends. Per the germline V gene, CDR1 is SGHVS and CDR2 is FQNEAQ. The CDR3 reads CASSLFNTYSLFDQPQHF. In nucleotides, the CDR3 is TGTGCCAGCAGCTTATTTAACACTTATTCACTATTCGATCAGCCCCAGCATTTT.